This TCR beta chain was profiled in a study of vaccination and CD4 T cells after COVID-19. Whole-study context: Overlapping peptides covering the spike proteins of SARS-CoV-2, HCoV-NL63, HCoV-OC43 and HCoV-229E were added to stimulate cells.

The CDR3 has 13 residues. The germline V gene encodes CDR1 GTSNPN and CDR2 SVGIG (reference sequence). Trimming pared 0 bases from V and 1 base from J, leaving 4 bases between. Concerning this clonotype itself: The antigen is undetermined.

Researchers used the Oncomine TCR Beta short-read assay to sequence DNA from cultured CD4+ T cells. Scientists extracted genomic DNA from CD4+ T cells grown in culture. MiXCR, run by TCRdb on the PCR reads, gives a single entry per CDR3 protein. The data show 13,000 or so distinct CDR3 sequences, over 45% seen once. The treatment here: approximately 9-day PBMC culture with coronavirus spike peptide pools or control peptides (ViraFEST assay). ViraFEST enlarged antigen-specific T cell populations with peptide pools and afterwards sequenced TCRs. Researchers reported culturing approximately 1.8 million PBMCs per well with approximately 9.6 IU/ml IL-2 and 10 ug/ml peptide pools.

The V gene is TRBV30, the J gene TRBJ2-1; D unclear. The source material was CD4+ T cells from blood, cultured in vitro. The receptor comes from a human donor who had recovered from COVID-19. The CDR3 is CAWSVQSYNEQFF. The CDR3 DNA reads TGTGCCTGGAGTGTCCAGTCCTACAATGAGCAGTTCTTC.